The 12 T cell receptor beta chains in this list originate from one sample, sequenced in a study of cytomegalovirus exposure and HLA in healthy donors. PCR used 60 Vbeta primers and 13 Jbeta primers. Here immunoSEQ multiplex PCR was the method, and the copy in TCRdb shows in-frame clones only, minus some. The repertoire has approximately 120,000 clones, roughly 79% of them found once; the top ten carry about 8%. Input material: PBMCs. The receptors were sampled from a woman between 45 and 65 years old in good health and CMV-seropositive.

V and J are TRBV6-1 and TRBJ1-5; D ambiguous. This CDR3 contains 16 residues. CDR1 MNHNS and CDR2 SASEGT come from the germline V gene. V lost 0 bases, J lost 3 bases, and 12 bases lay in between. Here the CDR3 reads CASSEAHGYYNQPQHF. The CDR3 nucleotides are TGTGCCAGCAGTGAAGCGCACGGTTATTACAATCAGCCCCAGCATTTT.

This rearrangement joins TRBV29-1 to TRBJ2-1; tentative D call: TRBD2 (5 bases). In germline, CDR1 is SQVTM, CDR2 ANQGSEA. The CDR3 length is 14 residues. The V and J ends lost 7 bases and 3 bases respectively, with 16 bases between them. CDR3 sequence reads: CSAGGGIRYNEQFF. The CDR3 DNA reads as TGCAGCGCCGGAGGTGGTATCCGCTACAATGAGCAGTTCTTC.

This clone was seen only once. This chain joins TRBV6-5 and TRBJ1-2; D possibly corresponds to TRBD1 (5 bases). This CDR3 comprises 15 residues. Germline V gives CDR1 MNHEY, CDR2 SVGAGI. V dropped 7 bases and J dropped 5 bases, with 20 bases sitting between them. The CDR3 region has the DNA TGTGCCAGCAACCCGATAGGGGCAGGGTGGTATGGCTACACCTTC. Translation: CASNPIGAGWYGYTF.

The chain carries TRBV27 and TRBJ2-3; D ambiguous. Trimming pared 2 bases from V and 5 bases from J, leaving 5 bases between. CDR1 is MNHEY, CDR2 SMNVEV, per germline (reference sequence). CDR3 size: 12 residues. Written as DNA, the CDR3 is TGTGCCAGCAGTTTAAACGGAGATACGCAGTATTTT. Amino acid sequence: CASSLNGDTQYF.

The V and J genes are TRBV6-5 and TRBJ1-2; tentative D call: TRBD1 (5 bases). CDR1 MNHEY and CDR2 SVGAGI come from the germline V gene. The germline V and J ends were trimmed by 6 bases and 4 bases, with 12 bases remaining between them. The CDR3 has 13 amino acids. DNA for the CDR3: TGTGCCAGCAGCCCCGACAGCTCCTATGGCTACACCTTC. Translating gives CASSPDSSYGYTF.

The J gene is TRBJ1-6, the V gene TRBV5-6; the D is unclear. The CDR3 totals 15 residues. Germline V gene data show CDR1 as SGHDT and CDR2 as YYEEEE. V lost 0 bases, J lost 4 bases, and 8 bases lay in between. CDR3 in amino acids: CASSLASGYNSPLHF. The CDR3 DNA sequence: TGTGCCAGCAGCTTGGCCTCGGGTTATAATTCACCCCTCCACTTT.

The rearrangement joins TRBV4-2 to TRBJ2-7; 11 nucleotides agree with TRBD1. The V segment lost 5 bases and the J segment 6 bases; nucleotides outside the gene matches: 6. Germline V lookup: CDR1 LGHNA, CDR2 YNFKEQ. The CDR3 loop spans 14 amino acids. The CDR3 coding sequence is TGTGCCAGCAGCGACCCGGGACAGGGGGGCGAGCAGTACTTC. It encodes CASSDPGQGGEQYF.

The genes are TRBV6-5 and TRBJ2-7; unclear D gene. The CDR3 contains 14 residues. Germline lookup yields CDR1 MNHEY and CDR2 SVGAGI. V lost 7 bases and J 5 bases, leaving 18 bases between the germline ends. CDR3 nucleotides: TGTGCCAGCACCCGGGTCGGGTCCCCCCACGAGCAGTACTTC. It encodes CASTRVGSPHEQYF.

V is TRBV7-9 and J is TRBJ1-1; tentative D call: TRBD1 (6 bases). Germline V lookup: CDR1 SEHNR, CDR2 FQNEAQ (reference sequence). The CDR3 has 16 amino acids. The V and J ends lost 6 bases and 1 base respectively, with 18 bases between them. The DNA of the CDR3 is TGTGCCAGCAGTGAAACAGGGTTTTGGGCGAACACTGAAGCTTTCTTT. It yields the protein CASSETGFWANTEAFF.

The J gene is TRBJ2-5, the V gene TRBV19, with D maybe TRBD2 (5 bases). V lost 6 bases, J lost 5 bases, and 10 bases lay in between. From germline, CDR1 is LNHDA and CDR2 SQIVND (reference sequence). This CDR3 contains 12 residues. Here the CDR3 reads CASSLRGETQYF. CDR3 nucleotides: TGTGCCAGTAGCCTCCGAGGGGAGACCCAGTACTTC.

The gene calls are TRBV4-3 and TRBJ2-1; 10 bases align to TRBD2. The CDR3 covers 15 residues. V trimming: 2 bases; J trimming: 5 bases; junction bases outside the gene matches: 3. Germline assignment: CDR1 LGHNA and CDR2 YSLEER. The CDR3 reads CASSQNLAGDNEQFF. The CDR3 nucleotides are TGCGCCAGCAGCCAAAATCTAGCGGGAGACAATGAGCAGTTCTTC.

This clone has a handful of counts. In nucleotides, the CDR3 is TGTGCCAGCAGCTTAGGGAGGGAGGATCAGCCCCAGCATTTT. Its protein product is CASSLGREDQPQHF. V and J are TRBV7-6 and TRBJ1-5; D not resolved. Germline V gene data show CDR1 as SGHVS and CDR2 as FNYEAQ. Deletions cut 1 base from V and 5 bases from J, with 9 bases between. The CDR3 contains 14 residues.